Listed here is a single T cell receptor beta chain. Its antigen is not identified. These data come from a study of shared clonotypes between healthy human individuals. General observations from the study: Shared across a handful of donors were around 4.7% of the naive CD4 clonotypes.

The data were produced by immunoSEQ multiplex PCR, yet TCRdb's version contains in-frame clones alone and is incomplete. The sample yields around 640,000 clones, 95% to 97% seen once. Only CD45RO-negative cells positively selected for CCR7 counted as naive CD8 cells, so terminally differentiated effector memory CD45RA+ cells were excluded. Germline values: CDR1 MRHNA, CDR2 SNTAGT. The junction had 4 bases not matched to a gene; V was cut back by 2 bases and J by 6 bases. The CDR3 spans 13 residues. This TCR derives from a woman in her twenties or thirties in good health. Sequenced sample: naive CD8+ T cells sorted from blood. The V call is TRBV6-4, the J call TRBJ2-7, with TRBD1 matching over 7 bases. This CDR3 reads CASSDTDRAEQYF. The CDR3 DNA reads TGTGCCAGCAGTGACACCGACAGGGCCGAGCAGTACTTC.